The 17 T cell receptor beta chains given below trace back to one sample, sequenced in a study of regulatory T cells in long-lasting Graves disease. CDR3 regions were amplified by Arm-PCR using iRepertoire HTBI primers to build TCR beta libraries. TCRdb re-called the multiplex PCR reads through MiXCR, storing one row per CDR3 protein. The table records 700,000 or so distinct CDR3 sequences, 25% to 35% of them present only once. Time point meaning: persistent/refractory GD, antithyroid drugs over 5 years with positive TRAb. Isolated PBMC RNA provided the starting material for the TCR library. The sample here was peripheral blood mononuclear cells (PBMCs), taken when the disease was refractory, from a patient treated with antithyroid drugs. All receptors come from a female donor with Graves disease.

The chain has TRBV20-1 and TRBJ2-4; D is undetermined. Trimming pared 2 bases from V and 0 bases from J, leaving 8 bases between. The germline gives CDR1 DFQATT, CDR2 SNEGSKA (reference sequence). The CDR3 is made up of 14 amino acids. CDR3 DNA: TGCAGTGCTAGAAGCGCAGAAGCCAAAAACATTCAGTACTTC. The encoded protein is CSARSAEAKNIQYF.

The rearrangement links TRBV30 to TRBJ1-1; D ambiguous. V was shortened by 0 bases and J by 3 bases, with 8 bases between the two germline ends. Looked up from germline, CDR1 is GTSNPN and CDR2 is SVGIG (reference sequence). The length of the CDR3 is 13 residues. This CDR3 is CAWSVRVDTEAFF. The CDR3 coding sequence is TGTGCCTGGAGTGTACGTGTCGACACTGAAGCTTTCTTT.

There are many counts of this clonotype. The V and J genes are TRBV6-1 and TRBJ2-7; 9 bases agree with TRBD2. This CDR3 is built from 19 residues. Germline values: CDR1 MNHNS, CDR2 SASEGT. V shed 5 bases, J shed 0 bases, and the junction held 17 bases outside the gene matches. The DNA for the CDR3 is TGTGCCAGCAGTAAAGGACTAGCGCCAAGCCAGTCGAGCTCCTACGAGCAGTACTTC. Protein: CASSKGLAPSQSSSYEQYF.

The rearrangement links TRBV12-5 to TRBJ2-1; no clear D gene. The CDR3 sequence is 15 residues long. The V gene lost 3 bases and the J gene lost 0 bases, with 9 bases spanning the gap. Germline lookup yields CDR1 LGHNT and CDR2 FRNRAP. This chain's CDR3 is CASGLSRSSYNEQFF. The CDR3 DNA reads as TGTGCTAGTGGTTTATCCAGGAGCTCCTACAATGAGCAGTTCTTC.

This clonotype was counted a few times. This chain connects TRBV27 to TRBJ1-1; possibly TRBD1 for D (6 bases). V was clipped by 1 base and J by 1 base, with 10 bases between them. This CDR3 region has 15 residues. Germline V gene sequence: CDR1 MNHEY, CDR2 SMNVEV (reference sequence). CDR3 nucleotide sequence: TGTGCCAGCAGTTTATTGGGCAGGGGGAACACTGAAGCTTTCTTT. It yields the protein CASSLLGRGNTEAFF.

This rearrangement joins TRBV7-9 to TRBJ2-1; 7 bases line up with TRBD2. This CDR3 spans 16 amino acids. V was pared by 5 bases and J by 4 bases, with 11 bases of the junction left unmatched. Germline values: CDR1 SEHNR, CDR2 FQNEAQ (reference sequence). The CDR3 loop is CASSTVVGGAYNEQFF. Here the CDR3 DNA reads TGTGCCAGCAGCACCGTGGTGGGAGGGGCTTACAATGAGCAGTTCTTC.

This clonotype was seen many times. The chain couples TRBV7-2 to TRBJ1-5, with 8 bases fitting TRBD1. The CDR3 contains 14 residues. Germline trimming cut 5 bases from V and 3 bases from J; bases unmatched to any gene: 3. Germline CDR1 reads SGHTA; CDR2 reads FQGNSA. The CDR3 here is CASSLDRVNQPQHF. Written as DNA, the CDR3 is TGTGCCAGCAGCCTGGACAGGGTCAATCAGCCCCAGCATTTT.

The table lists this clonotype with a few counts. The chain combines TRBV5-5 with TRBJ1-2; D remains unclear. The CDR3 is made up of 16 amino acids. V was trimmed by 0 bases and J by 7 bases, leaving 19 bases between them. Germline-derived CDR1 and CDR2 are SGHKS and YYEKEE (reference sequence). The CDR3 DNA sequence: TGTGCCAGCAGCTTGGCCCCGGGGTTGGGGTCTCGTGGCTACACCTTC. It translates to CASSLAPGLGSRGYTF.

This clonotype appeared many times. CDR3 DNA sequence: TGCAGCGCTACCGGGACAACGAACACTGAAGCTTTCTTT. This sequence encodes CSATGTTNTEAFF. V and J are TRBV29-1 and TRBJ1-1, with D possibly matching TRBD1 (6 bases). CDR1 SQVTM and CDR2 ANQGSEA come from the germline V gene. The CDR3 has 13 amino acids. The ends were cut back, 7 bases at V and 1 base at J, with 13 bases in the middle. The full variable domain, rest sourced from reference TRBV29-1 and TRBJ1-1, is SAVISQKPSRDICQRGTSLTIQCQVDSQVTMMFWYRQQPGQSLTLIATANQGSEATYESGFVIDKFPISRPNLTFSTLTVSNMSPEDSSIYLCSATGTTNTEAFFGQGTRLTVV.

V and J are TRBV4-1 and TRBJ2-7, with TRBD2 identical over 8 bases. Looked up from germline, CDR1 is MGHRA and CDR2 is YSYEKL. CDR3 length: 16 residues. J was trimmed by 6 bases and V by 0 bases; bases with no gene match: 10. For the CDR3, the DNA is TGCGCCAGCAGCCAAGATGGGGCGGGAGGACGCGGCGAGCAGTACTTC. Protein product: CASSQDGAGGRGEQYF.

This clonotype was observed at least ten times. The CDR3 loop reads CASSYDRVTEAFF. The CDR3 DNA reads TGTGCCAGCAGTTATGACAGGGTCACTGAAGCTTTCTTT. This rearrangement joins TRBV6-5 to TRBJ1-1; 7 bases align to TRBD1. V gave up 3 bases and J gave up 4 bases; unmatched junction bases: 2. The CDR3 is 13 residues long. Germline V gene data show CDR1 as MNHEY and CDR2 as SVGAGI.

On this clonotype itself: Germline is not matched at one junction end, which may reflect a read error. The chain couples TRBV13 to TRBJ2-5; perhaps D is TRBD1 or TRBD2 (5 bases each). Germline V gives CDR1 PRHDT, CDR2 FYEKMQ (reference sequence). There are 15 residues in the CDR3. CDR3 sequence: CASSSGRAQQETQYF. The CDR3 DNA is TGCGCCAGCAGCTCGGGGCGTGCCCAACAAGAGACCCAGTACTTC.

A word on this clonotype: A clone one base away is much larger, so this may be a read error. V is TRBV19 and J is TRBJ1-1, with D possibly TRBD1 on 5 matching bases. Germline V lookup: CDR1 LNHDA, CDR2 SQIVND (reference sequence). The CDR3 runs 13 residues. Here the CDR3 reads CASSMGPDTETFF. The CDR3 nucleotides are TGTGCCAGTAGTATGGGTCCGGACACTGAAACTTTCTTT.

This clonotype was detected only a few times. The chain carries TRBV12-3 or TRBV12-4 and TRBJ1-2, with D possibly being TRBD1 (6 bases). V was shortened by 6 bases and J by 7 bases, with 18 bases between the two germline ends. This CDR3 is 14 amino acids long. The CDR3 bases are TGTGCCAGCAGAACGTCTGGGGCAGGGGTTGGCTACACCTTC. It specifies CASRTSGAGVGYTF.

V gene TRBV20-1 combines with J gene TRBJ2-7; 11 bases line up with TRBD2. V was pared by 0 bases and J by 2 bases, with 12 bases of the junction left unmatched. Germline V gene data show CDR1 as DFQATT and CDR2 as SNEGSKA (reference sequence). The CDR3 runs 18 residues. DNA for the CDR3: TGCAGTGCTAGAGATACTAGCGGGAGACGCCAGCTCCCCTACGAGCAGTACTTC. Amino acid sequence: CSARDTSGRRQLPYEQYF.

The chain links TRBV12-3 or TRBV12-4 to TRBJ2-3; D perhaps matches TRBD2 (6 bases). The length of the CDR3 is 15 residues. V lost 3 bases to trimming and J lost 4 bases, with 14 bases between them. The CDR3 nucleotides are TGTGCCAGCAGTTTTGACGGGGGTGGGGCAGATACGCAGTATTTT. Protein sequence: CASSFDGGGADTQYF.

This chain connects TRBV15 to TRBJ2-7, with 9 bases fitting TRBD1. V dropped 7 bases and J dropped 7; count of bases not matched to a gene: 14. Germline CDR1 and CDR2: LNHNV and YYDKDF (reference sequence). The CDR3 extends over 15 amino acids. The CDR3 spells CATKGGTGGGIEQYF. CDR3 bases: TGTGCCACCAAGGGTGGAACAGGGGGCGGGATTGAGCAGTACTTC.